Listed here are 19 T cell receptor beta chains from one sample, sequenced in a study of T cell repertoires in cytomegalovirus infection. TCRdb independently ran MiXCR on the reads; one entry per CDR3 protein. The repertoire holds 490,000 or so distinct CDR3 sequences, 11% seen once, with 10% to 13% in the top ten. The material sequenced was PBMCs. Source of these receptors: a human donor in good health (CMV status not recorded). Some clones in this sample may be carry-over from other donors' samples.

This clonotype was seen repeatedly, ten times or more. The chain carries TRBV3-1 and TRBJ1-3; D gene ambiguous. CDR3 length: 16 residues. Germline V gene data show CDR1 as LGHDT and CDR2 as YNNKEL (reference sequence). The germline V and J ends were trimmed by 1 base and 0 bases, with 10 bases remaining between them. CDR3 in DNA: TGTGCCAGCAGCCAAGGTACGCCCGGCTCTGGAAACACCATATATTTT. This sequence encodes CASSQGTPGSGNTIYF. The whole variable domain, filled in from reference TRBV3-1 and TRBJ1-3, reads DTAVSQTPKYLVTQMGNDKSIKCEQNLGHDTMYWYKQDSKKFLKIMFSYNNKELIINETVPNRFSPKSPDKAHLNLHINSLELGDSAVYFCASSQGTPGSGNTIYFGEGSWLTVV.

This chain links TRBV6-6 with TRBJ2-3, with 15 positions matching TRBD2. This CDR3 spans 17 amino acids. V gave up 6 bases and J gave up 10 bases; unmatched junction bases: 14. In germline, CDR1 is MNHNY, CDR2 SVGAGI (reference sequence). The CDR3 coding sequence is TGTGCCAGCAGAACAAGGGCACCGGGACTAGCGGGAGGTCCGCAGTATTTT. The encoded protein is CASRTRAPGLAGGPQYF.

The chain joins TRBV11-2 to TRBJ2-1; D could derive from TRBD1 or TRBD2 (6 bases each). The V gene lost 1 base and the J gene lost 9 bases, with 31 bases spanning the gap. Looked up from germline, CDR1 is SGHAT and CDR2 is FQNNGV. This CDR3 contains 20 residues. The CDR3 DNA follows: TGTGCCAGCAGCTTAGGGCTTGGGAGGACAGAACTCCACAACAACGGTGAGCAGTTCTTC. Its translation is CASSLGLGRTELHNNGEQFF.

This clonotype was found many times. The chain links TRBV7-6 to TRBJ2-5; 9 positions match TRBD2. CDR3 length: 16 amino acids. Germline trimming cut 3 bases from V and 3 bases from J; bases unmatched to any gene: 8. Germline V CDR1 and CDR2: SGHVS, FNYEAQ. In DNA, the CDR3 is TGTGCCAGCAGCTTGTCACGGCTAGCGGGAAAAGAGACCCAGTACTTC. It encodes CASSLSRLAGKETQYF.

The chain uses TRBV9 and TRBJ2-1; 7 nucleotides match TRBD2. Losses at the gene ends were 3 bases for V and 9 bases for J; bases not matched to a gene: 12. CDR1 is SGDLS, CDR2 YYNGEE, per germline. This CDR3 is 15 amino acids long. The CDR3 DNA reads as TGTGCCAGCAGCGGACGAATGACTAGCTTCGGTGAGCAGTTCTTC. Amino acids: CASSGRMTSFGEQFF.

This clonotype was recorded many times. The genes are TRBV5-6 and TRBJ2-7; maybe TRBD1 (6 bases). Trimming removed 4 bases at V and 0 bases at J, with 14 bases between. Germline CDR1 SGHDT, CDR2 YYEEEE. The CDR3 length is 15 residues. For the CDR3, the DNA is TGTGCCAGCAGCCCATCCGGACAGATCTCCTACGAGCAGTACTTC. Amino acids: CASSPSGQISYEQYF.

In this sample, this clonotype turned up many times. A read error may be the cause here, since a much bigger clone is one base away. This chain links TRBV6-1 with TRBJ1-5; perhaps TRBD1 as D (5 bases). Germline V gene sequence: CDR1 MNHNS, CDR2 SASEGT. Trimming cost V 5 bases and J 0 bases, with 14 bases left between them. The CDR3 has 16 residues. CDR3 region: CASSKFWGVSNQPQHF. The CDR3, as DNA: TGTGCCAGCAGTAAGTTCTGGGGGGTTAGCAATCAGCCCCAGCATTTT.

The table lists this clonotype with many counts. The V call is TRBV6-1, the J call TRBJ2-3, with 8 bases identical to TRBD2. CDR1 is MNHNS, CDR2 SASEGT, per germline. The CDR3 consists of 16 residues. V lost 6 bases and J lost 2; bases outside the gene matches: 10. The CDR3 spells CASSSRRTSFTDTQYF. CDR3 sequence (DNA): TGTGCCAGCAGCTCTAGAAGGACTAGCTTCACAGATACGCAGTATTTT.

This clonotype was counted ten times or more. This chain connects TRBV19 to TRBJ1-2; D is ambiguous. Trimming cost V 4 bases and J 2 bases, with 11 bases left between them. From germline, CDR1 is LNHDA and CDR2 SQIVND (reference sequence). The CDR3 is 14 residues long. DNA for the CDR3: TGTGCCAGTAGTACGGGCAGGTTCAACTATGGCTACACCTTC. Its protein product is CASSTGRFNYGYTF.

This clonotype was seen many times. The chain recombines TRBV5-6 with TRBJ2-1; tentative D call: TRBD2 (5 bases). The germline V gene encodes CDR1 SGHDT and CDR2 YYEEEE. The CDR3 extends over 14 amino acids. V lost 6 bases to trimming and J lost 4 bases, with 14 bases between them. CDR3 nucleotides: TGTGCCAGCACCTTTGGCACGGGATACAATGAGCAGTTCTTC. The encoded protein is CASTFGTGYNEQFF. Full variable domain (missing parts from reference TRBV5-6 and TRBJ2-1): DAGVTQSPTHLIKTRGQQVTLRCSPKSGHDTVSWYQQALGQGPQFIFQYYEEEERQRGNFPDRFSGHQFPNYSSELNVNALLLGDSALYLCASTFGTGYNEQFFGPGTRLTVL.

This clonotype was counted ten times or more. This chain joins TRBV7-8 and TRBJ2-5, with TRBD1 as a possible D gene (6 bases). Germline V gives CDR1 SGHVS, CDR2 FQNEAQ. The V and J ends lost 3 bases and 5 bases respectively, with 16 bases between them. This CDR3 spans 15 amino acids. In DNA form, the CDR3 reads TGTGCCAGCAGCTTTACAGGGTTTTGGGGGGAGACCCAGTACTTC. Translation gives CASSFTGFWGETQYF. Together with reference TRBV7-8 and TRBJ2-5, the CDR3 gives the full variable domain: GAGVSQSPRYKVAKRGQDVALRCDPISGHVSLFWYQQALGQGPEFLTYFQNEAQLDKSGLPSDRFFAERPEGSVSTLKIQRTQQEDSAVYLCASSFTGFWGETQYFGPGTRLLVL.

The rearrangement joins TRBV27 to TRBJ2-5, with TRBD2 matching over 9 bases. Germline lookup yields CDR1 MNHEY and CDR2 SMNVEV (reference sequence). Trimming removed 2 bases from V and 0 bases from J; junction bases left unmatched: 4. The CDR3 has 16 residues. CDR3 region: CASSLLTSGYQETQYF. The CDR3 region has the DNA TGTGCCAGCAGTTTACTGACTAGCGGATACCAAGAGACCCAGTACTTC.

The chain employs TRBV28 and TRBJ2-7; 12 nucleotides agree with TRBD2. V gave up 5 bases and J gave up 3 bases; unmatched junction bases: 11. Germline lookup yields CDR1 MDHEN and CDR2 SYDVKM. This CDR3 has 17 amino acids. The CDR3 DNA follows: TGTGCCAGCAGTCAGCGGCCGGGACTAGCGGGCCACTACGAGCAGTACTTC. Amino acid sequence: CASSQRPGLAGHYEQYF.

This clonotype appeared many times. The CDR3, as DNA: TGTGCTAGTGGCACAGGGGTGACTAATGAAAAACTGTTTTTT. Residues: CASGTGVTNEKLFF. The rearrangement joins TRBV12-5 to TRBJ1-4, with 7 bases fitting TRBD1. The CDR3 covers 14 residues. In germline, CDR1 is LGHNT, CDR2 FRNRAP. V trimming: 6 bases; J trimming: 2 bases; junction bases outside the gene matches: 3.

This clonotype was found many times. The chain carries TRBV19 and TRBJ2-2; TRBD1 agrees at 10 bases. The germline gives CDR1 LNHDA, CDR2 SQIVND (reference sequence). The ends lost 9 bases at V and 2 bases at J; junction bases unmatched: 6. This CDR3 has 15 amino acids. The CDR3 sequence: CASLRDRGNTGELFF. The DNA of the CDR3 is TGTGCCAGCCTCCGGGACAGGGGAAACACCGGGGAGCTGTTTTTT.

The V gene is TRBV6-5, the J gene TRBJ2-5; D unclear. V was pared by 7 bases and J by 4 bases, with 13 bases between. The CDR3 has 13 amino acids. Germline CDR1 is MNHEY and CDR2 is SVGAGI. The CDR3 DNA is TGTGCCAGCACACTATCGTCGGCAGAGACCCAGTACTTC. Translation: CASTLSSAETQYF.

This clonotype was seen repeatedly, ten times or more. CDR3 in amino acids: CASSLSRLPGSGYTF. CDR3 nucleotides: TGTGCCAGCAGCTTAAGTCGGCTTCCCGGGAGTGGCTACACCTTC. The chain uses TRBV7-9 and TRBJ1-2; no definite D call. Germline V gene sequence: CDR1 SEHNR, CDR2 FQNEAQ (reference sequence). The CDR3 extends over 15 amino acids. V lost 2 bases, J lost 7 bases, and 17 bases lay in between.

This clonotype was detected many times. The chain joins TRBV29-1 to TRBJ2-1, with 9 bases matching TRBD2. From germline, CDR1 is SQVTM and CDR2 ANQGSEA. The CDR3 spans 14 residues. Germline trimming cut 3 bases from V and 6 bases from J; bases unmatched to any gene: 6. CDR3 residues: CSVELAGVFNEQFF. DNA for the CDR3: TGCAGCGTTGAGTTAGCGGGAGTATTCAATGAGCAGTTCTTC.

This clonotype was picked up many times. The chain is built from TRBV7-2 and TRBJ2-3; D ambiguous. Trimming took 5 bases from V and 4 from J, leaving 10 bases between them. Germline V CDR1 and CDR2: SGHTA, FQGNSA. This CDR3 spans 13 amino acids. The CDR3 DNA reads as TGTGCCAGCAGCGAGATAAGCCCAGATACGCAGTATTTT. It specifies CASSEISPDTQYF.